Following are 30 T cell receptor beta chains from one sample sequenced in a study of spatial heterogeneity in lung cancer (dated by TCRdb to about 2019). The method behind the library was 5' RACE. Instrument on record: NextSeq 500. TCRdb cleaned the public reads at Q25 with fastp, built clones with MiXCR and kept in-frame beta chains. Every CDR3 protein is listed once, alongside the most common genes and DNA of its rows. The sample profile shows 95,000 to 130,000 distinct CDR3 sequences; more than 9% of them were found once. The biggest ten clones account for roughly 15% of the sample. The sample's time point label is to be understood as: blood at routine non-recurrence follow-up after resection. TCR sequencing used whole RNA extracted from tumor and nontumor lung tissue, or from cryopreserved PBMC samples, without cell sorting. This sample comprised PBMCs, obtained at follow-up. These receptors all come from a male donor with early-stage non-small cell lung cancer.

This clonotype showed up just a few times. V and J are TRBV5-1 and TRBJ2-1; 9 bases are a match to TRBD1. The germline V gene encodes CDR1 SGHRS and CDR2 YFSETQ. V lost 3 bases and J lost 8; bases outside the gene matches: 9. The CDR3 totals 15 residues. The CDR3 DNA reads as TGCGCCAGCAGCTCGGTAACGGGACAGGGCTATGAGCAGTTCTTC. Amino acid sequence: CASSSVTGQGYEQFF.

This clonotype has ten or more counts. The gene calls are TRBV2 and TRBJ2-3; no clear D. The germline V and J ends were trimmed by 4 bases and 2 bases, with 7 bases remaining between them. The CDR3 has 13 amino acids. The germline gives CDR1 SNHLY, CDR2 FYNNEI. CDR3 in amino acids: CASSGISTDTQYF. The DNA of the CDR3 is TGTGCCAGCAGTGGGATTTCCACAGATACGCAGTATTTT.

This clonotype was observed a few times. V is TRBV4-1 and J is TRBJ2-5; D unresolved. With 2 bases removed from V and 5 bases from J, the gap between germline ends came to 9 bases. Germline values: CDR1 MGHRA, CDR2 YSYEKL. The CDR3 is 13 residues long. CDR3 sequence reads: CASSQFPGETQYF. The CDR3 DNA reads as TGCGCCAGCAGCCAATTTCCTGGGGAGACCCAGTACTTC.

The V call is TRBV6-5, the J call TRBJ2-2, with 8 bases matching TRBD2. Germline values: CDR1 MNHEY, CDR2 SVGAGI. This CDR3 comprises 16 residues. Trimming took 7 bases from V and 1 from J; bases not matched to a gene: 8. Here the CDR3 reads CASKVSGTRNTGELFF. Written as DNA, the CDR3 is TGTGCCAGCAAGGTCTCCGGGACTAGGAACACCGGGGAGCTGTTTTTT.

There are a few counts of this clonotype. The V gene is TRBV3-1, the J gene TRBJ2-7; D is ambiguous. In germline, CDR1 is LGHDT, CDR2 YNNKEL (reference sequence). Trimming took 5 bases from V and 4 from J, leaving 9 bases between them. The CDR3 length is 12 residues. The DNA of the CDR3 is TGTGCCAGCAGCGCAACCGGATACGAGCAGTACTTC. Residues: CASSATGYEQYF.

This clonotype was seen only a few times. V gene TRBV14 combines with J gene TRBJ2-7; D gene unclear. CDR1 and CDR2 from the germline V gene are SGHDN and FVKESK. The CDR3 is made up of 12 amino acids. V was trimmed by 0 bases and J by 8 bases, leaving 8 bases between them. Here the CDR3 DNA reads TGTGCCAGCAGCCAAGATTTGGGGAAGCAGTACTTC. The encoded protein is CASSQDLGKQYF.

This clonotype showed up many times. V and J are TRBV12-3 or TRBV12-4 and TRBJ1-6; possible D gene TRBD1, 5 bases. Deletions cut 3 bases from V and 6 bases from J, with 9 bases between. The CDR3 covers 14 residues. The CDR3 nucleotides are TGTGCCAGCAGTTTGGGGCAGACTAATTCACCCCTCCACTTT. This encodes CASSLGQTNSPLHF.

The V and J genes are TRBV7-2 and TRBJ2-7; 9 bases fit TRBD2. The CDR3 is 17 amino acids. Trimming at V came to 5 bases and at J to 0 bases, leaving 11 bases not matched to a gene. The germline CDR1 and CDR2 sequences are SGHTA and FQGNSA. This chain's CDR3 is CASSKDPSGGRSYEQYF. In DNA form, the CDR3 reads TGTGCCAGCAGCAAAGACCCAAGCGGGGGGCGCTCCTACGAGCAGTACTTC.

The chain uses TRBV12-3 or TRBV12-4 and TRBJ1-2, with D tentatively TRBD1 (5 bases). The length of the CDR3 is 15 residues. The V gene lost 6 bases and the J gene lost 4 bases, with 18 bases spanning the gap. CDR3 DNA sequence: TGTGCCAGCAGAGCCGGGACGGGGGAGTCCTATGGCTACACCTTC. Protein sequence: CASRAGTGESYGYTF.

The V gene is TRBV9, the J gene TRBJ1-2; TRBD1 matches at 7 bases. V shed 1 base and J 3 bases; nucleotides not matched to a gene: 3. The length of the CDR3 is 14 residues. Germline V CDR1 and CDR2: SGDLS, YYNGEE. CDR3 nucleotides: TGTGCCAGCAGCGTATGGGACAGCGACTATGGCTACACCTTC. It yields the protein CASSVWDSDYGYTF.

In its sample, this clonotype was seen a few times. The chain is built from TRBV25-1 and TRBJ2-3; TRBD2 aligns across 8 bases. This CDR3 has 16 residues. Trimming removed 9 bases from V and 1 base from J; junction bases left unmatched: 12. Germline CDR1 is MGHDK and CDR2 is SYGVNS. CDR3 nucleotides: TGTGCCAGTTCCCCTTCAGCGGGGGCCGGCACAGATACGCAGTATTTT. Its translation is CASSPSAGAGTDTQYF.

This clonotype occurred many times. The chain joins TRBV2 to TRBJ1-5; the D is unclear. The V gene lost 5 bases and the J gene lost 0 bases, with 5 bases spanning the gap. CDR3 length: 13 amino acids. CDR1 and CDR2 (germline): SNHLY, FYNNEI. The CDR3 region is CASSRDSNQPQHF. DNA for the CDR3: TGTGCCAGCAGTCGGGATAGCAATCAGCCCCAGCATTTT.

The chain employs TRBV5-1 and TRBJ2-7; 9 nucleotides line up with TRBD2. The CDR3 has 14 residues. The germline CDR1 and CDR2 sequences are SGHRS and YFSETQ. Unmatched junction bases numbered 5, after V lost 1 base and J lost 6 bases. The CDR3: CASSLNSGGPEQYF. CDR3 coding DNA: TGCGCCAGCAGCTTGAATAGCGGGGGCCCCGAGCAGTACTTC.

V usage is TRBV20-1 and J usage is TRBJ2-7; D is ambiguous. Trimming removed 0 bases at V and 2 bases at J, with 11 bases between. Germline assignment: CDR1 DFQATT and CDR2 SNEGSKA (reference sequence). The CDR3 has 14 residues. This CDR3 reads CSARDLGGAYEQYF. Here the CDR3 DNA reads TGCAGTGCTAGAGATTTAGGCGGAGCCTACGAGCAGTACTTC.

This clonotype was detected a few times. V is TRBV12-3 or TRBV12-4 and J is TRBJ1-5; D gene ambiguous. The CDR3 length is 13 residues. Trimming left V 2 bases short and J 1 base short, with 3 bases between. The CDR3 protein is CASSLKSNQPQHF. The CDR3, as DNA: TGTGCCAGCAGTTTAAAAAGCAATCAGCCCCAGCATTTT.

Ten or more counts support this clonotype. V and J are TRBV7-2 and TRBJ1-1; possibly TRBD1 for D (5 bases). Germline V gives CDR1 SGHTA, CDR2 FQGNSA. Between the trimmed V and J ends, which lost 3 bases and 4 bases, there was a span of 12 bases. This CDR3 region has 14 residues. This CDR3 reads CASSLDIQSTEAFF. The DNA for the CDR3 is TGTGCCAGCAGCTTGGACATTCAGTCCACTGAAGCTTTCTTT.

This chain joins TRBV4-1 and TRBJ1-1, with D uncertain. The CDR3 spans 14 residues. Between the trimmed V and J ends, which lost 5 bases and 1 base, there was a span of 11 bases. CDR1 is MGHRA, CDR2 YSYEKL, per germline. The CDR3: CASSSPTTNTEAFF. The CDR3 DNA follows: TGCGCCAGCAGCTCACCAACAACGAACACTGAAGCTTTCTTT.

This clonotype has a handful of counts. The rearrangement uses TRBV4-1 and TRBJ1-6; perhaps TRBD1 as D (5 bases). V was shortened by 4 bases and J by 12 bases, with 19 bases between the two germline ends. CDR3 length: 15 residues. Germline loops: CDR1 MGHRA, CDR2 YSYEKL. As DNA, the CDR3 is TGCGCCAGCAGCCCTGGGATCCGGGACCGCAGACCCCTCCACTTT. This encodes CASSPGIRDRRPLHF.

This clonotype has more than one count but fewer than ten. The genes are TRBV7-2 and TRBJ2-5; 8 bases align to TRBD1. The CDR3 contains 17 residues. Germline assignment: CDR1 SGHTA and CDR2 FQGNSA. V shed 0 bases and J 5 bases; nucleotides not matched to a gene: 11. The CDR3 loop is CASSLAPLGQVGETQYF. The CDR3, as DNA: TGTGCCAGCAGCTTAGCGCCCCTGGGACAGGTCGGCGAGACCCAGTACTTC.

In DNA, the CDR3 is TGTGCCAGCTCCTTCCGGGACGCTGAAGCTTTCTTT. This sequence encodes CASSFRDAEAFF. The chain employs TRBV18 and TRBJ1-1, with D possibly being TRBD1 (5 bases). Germline loops: CDR1 KGHSH, CDR2 LQKENI. The ends were cut back, 6 bases at V and 6 bases at J, with 11 bases in the middle. The CDR3 is 12 amino acids.

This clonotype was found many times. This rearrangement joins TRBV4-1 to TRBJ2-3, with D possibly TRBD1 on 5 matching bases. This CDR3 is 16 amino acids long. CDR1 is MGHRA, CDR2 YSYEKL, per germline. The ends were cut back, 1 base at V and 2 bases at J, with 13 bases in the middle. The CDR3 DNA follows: TGCGCCAGCAGCCAAGGGGGCCGGGCTGCCACAGATACGCAGTATTTT. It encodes CASSQGGRAATDTQYF.

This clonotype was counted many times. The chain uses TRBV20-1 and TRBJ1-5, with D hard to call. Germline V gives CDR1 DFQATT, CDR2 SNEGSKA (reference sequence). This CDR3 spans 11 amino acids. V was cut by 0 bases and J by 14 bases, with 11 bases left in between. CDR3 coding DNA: TGCAGTGCTAGAGATGTGCTTACCAAGCATTTT. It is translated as CSARDVLTKHF.

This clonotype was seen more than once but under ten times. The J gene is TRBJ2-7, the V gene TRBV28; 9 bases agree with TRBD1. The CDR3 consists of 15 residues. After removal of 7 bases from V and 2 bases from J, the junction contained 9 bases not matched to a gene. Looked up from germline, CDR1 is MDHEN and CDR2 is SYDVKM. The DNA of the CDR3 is TGTGCCAGCACTCCGGCGGGACAGGGCCCCTACGAGCAGTACTTC. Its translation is CASTPAGQGPYEQYF.

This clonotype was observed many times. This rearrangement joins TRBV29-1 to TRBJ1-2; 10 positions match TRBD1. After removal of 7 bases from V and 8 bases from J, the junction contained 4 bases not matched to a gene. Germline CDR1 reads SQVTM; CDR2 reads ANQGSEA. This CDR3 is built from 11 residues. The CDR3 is CSGQGAQGYTF. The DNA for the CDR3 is TGCAGCGGACAGGGGGCACAGGGCTACACCTTC.

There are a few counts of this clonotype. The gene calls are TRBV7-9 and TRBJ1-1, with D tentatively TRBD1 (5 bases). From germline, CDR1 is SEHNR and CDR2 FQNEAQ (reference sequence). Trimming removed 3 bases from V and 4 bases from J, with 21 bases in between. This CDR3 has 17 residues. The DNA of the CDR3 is TGTGCCAGCAGCTTCACCTTAGGGGCGTCCCCGATCACTGAAGCTTTCTTT. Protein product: CASSFTLGASPITEAFF.

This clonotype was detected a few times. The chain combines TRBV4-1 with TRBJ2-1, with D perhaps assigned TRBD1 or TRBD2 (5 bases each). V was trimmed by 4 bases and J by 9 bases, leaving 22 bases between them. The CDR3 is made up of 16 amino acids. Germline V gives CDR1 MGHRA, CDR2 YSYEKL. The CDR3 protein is CASSLLRGVLQGEQFF. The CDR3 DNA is TGCGCCAGCAGCCTCCTGAGGGGAGTCCTCCAGGGTGAGCAGTTCTTC.

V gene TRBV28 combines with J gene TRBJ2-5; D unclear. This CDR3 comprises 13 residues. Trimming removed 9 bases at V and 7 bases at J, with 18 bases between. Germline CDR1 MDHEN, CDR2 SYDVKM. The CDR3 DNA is TGTGCCAGTTACAATGCAGGCGGCCGGACCCAGTACTTC. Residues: CASYNAGGRTQYF.

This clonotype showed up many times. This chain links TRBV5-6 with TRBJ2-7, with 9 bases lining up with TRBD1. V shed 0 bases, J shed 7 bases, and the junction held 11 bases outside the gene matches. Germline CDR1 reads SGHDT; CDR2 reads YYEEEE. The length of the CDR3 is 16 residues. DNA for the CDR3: TGTGCCAGCAGCTTGGACCTGGGACAGGGCCCCACTGAGCAGTACTTC. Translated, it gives CASSLDLGQGPTEQYF.

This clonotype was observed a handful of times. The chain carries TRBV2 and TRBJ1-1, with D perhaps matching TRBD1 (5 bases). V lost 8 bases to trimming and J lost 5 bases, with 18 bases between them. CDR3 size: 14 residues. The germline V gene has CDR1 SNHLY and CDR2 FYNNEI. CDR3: CASVLQAPNTEAFF. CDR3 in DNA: TGTGCCAGCGTCCTACAGGCCCCGAATACTGAAGCTTTCTTT.

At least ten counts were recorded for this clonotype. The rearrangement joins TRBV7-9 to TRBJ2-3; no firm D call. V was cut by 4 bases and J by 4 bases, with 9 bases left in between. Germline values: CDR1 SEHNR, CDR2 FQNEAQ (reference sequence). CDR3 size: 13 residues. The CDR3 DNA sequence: TGTGCCAGCAGCTCGTCTCTTTCAGATACGCAGTATTTT. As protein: CASSSSLSDTQYF. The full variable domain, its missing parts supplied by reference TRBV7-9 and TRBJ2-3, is DTGVSQNPRHKITKRGQNVTFRCDPISEHNRLYWYRQTLGQGPEFLTYFQNEAQLEKSRLLSDRFSAERPKGSFSTLEIQRTEQGDSAMYLCASSSSLSDTQYFGPGTRLTVL.